The next 10 T cell receptor beta chains were all read from a single sample in a study of control samples from healthy donors and cancer patients. This table comes from immunoSEQ multiplex PCR, and its TCRdb copy is limited to in-frame clones, with some not included. The sample records more than 50,000 clones, roughly 87% being singletons. Sequencing was carried out using blood. These receptors all stem from a middle-aged man in good health.

The CDR3 loop reads CASSDWTSGVTDTQYF. The CDR3 DNA is TGTGCCAGCAGCGACTGGACTAGCGGGGTAACAGATACGCAGTATTTT. The chain combines TRBV7-9 with TRBJ2-3; TRBD2 agrees at 12 bases. CDR1 and CDR2 (germline): SEHNR, FQNEAQ (reference sequence). The CDR3 contains 16 residues. Trimming removed 5 bases from V and 3 bases from J; junction bases left unmatched: 6.

CDR3 sequence (DNA): TGTGCCAGCAGTTTAACCGACAGCTACGAGCAGTACTTC. Residues: CASSLTDSYEQYF. The chain is built from TRBV28 and TRBJ2-7, with D possibly TRBD1 on 5 matching bases. Germline values: CDR1 MDHEN, CDR2 SYDVKM. V shed 2 bases and J shed 3 bases, with 8 bases lying between them. CDR3 size: 13 residues.

V and J are TRBV27 and TRBJ1-2, with TRBD1 matching 7 bases. Germline V gives CDR1 MNHEY, CDR2 SMNVEV (reference sequence). V shed 4 bases and J 7 bases; nucleotides not matched to a gene: 3. The CDR3 consists of 12 residues. CDR3 in amino acids: CASSSQGSGYTF. The CDR3 coding sequence is TGTGCCAGCAGTTCACAGGGGTCTGGCTACACCTTC.

V is TRBV6-1 and J is TRBJ1-6; no firm D call. This CDR3 comprises 14 residues. V dropped 2 bases and J dropped 7 bases, with 9 bases sitting between them. CDR1 and CDR2 (germline): MNHNS, SASEGT. The CDR3 coding sequence is TGTGCCAGCAGTGAAATGAGCGGGAATTCACCCCTCCACTTT. Translation gives CASSEMSGNSPLHF.

This clone has just a few counts. V and J are TRBV7-2 and TRBJ1-1; perhaps TRBD1 as D (5 bases). The CDR3 is 12 amino acids. The germline V gene encodes CDR1 SGHTA and CDR2 FQGNSA. V was cut by 6 bases and J by 4 bases, with 9 bases left in between. DNA for the CDR3: TGTGCCAGCAGAAAGCAGGGCACTGAAGCTTTCTTT. It translates to CASRKQGTEAFF.

The rearrangement links TRBV4-2 to TRBJ2-5; D gene uncertain. Trimming removed 0 bases from V and 1 base from J, with 9 bases in between. The V gene's germline CDR1 is LGHNA and CDR2 YNFKEQ. The length of the CDR3 is 15 residues. CDR3 in amino acids: CASSQDSVTQETQYF. In nucleotides, the CDR3 is TGTGCCAGCAGCCAAGATTCAGTTACCCAAGAGACCCAGTACTTC.

The chain is built from TRBV6-5 and TRBJ2-4, with 11 bases identical to TRBD1. V shed 7 bases and J 5 bases; nucleotides not matched to a gene: 4. The CDR3 sequence is 14 residues long. CDR1 is MNHEY, CDR2 SVGAGI, per germline. CDR3 DNA: TGTGCCAGCACTAGGACAGGGGGCGAAAACATTCAGTACTTC. This gives the protein CASTRTGGENIQYF.

The chain has TRBV20-1 and TRBJ1-2, with a weak D call TRBD1 (6 bases). Trimming removed 4 bases at V and 6 bases at J, with 9 bases between. The CDR3 is made up of 11 amino acids. The germline gives CDR1 DFQATT, CDR2 SNEGSKA (reference sequence). The CDR3, as DNA: TGCAGTGCTACACAGGGTAATGGCTACACCTTC. Its translation: CSATQGNGYTF.

The rearrangement links TRBV11-2 to TRBJ1-6; the D is unclear. V lost 5 bases, J lost 4 bases, and 15 bases lay in between. CDR1 is SGHAT, CDR2 FQNNGV, per germline. This CDR3 has 16 residues. The CDR3 DNA reads TGTGCCAGCAGCCATACCGTGGGTTCATATAATTCACCCCTCCACTTT. This sequence encodes CASSHTVGSYNSPLHF.

This chain uses TRBV3-1 (or the pseudogene TRBV3-2) with TRBJ2-3, with 13 bases identical to TRBD2. The CDR3 has 19 amino acids. The germline V gene has CDR1 LGHDT and CDR2 YNNKEL (reference sequence). V dropped 0 bases and J dropped 0; count of bases not matched to a gene: 6. The CDR3 is CASSQDGLAGEGSTDTQYF. The DNA of the CDR3 is TGTGCCAGCAGCCAAGATGGACTAGCGGGAGAAGGGAGCACAGATACGCAGTATTTT.